The T cell receptor beta chain under discussion was sequenced for a study of control samples from healthy donors and cancer patients. CDR1 MDHEN and CDR2 SYDVKM come from the germline V gene. V dropped 8 bases and J dropped 5 bases, with 19 bases sitting between them. The CDR3 totals 16 residues. The method was immunoSEQ multiplex PCR; TCRdb's version includes in-frame clones alone and lacks a portion of them. Of under 450,000 clones in the sample, 90% were seen once. The clonotype comes from a man in his forties with head and neck cancer. The rearrangement links TRBV28 to TRBJ1-6; possibly TRBD1 for D (6 bases). The specimen sequenced was PBMCs. In DNA form, the CDR3 reads TGTGCCAGCTGGCCAGGGGCAGGGAATGATAATTCACCCCTCCACTTT. Translated: CASWPGAGNDNSPLHF.